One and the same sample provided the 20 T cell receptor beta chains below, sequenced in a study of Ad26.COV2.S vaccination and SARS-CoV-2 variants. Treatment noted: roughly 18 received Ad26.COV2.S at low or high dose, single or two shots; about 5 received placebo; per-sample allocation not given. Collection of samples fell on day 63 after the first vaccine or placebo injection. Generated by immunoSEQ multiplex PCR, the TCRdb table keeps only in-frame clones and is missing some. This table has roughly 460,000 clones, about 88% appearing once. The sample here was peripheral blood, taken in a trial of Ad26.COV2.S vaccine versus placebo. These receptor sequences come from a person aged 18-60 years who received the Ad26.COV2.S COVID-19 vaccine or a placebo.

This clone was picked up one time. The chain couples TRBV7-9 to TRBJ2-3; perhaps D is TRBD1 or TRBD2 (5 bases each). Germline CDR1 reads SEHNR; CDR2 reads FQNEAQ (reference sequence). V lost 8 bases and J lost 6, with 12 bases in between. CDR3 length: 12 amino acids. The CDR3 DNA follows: TGTGCCAGCTCCCGGGGCCTGGATACGCAGTATTTT. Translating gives CASSRGLDTQYF.

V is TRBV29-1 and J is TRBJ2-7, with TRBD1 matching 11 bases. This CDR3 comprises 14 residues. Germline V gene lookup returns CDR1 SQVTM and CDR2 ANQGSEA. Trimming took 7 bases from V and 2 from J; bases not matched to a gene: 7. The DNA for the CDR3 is TGCAGCGCCGGGACAGGGGGTAGTGCCTACGAGCAGTACTTC. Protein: CSAGTGGSAYEQYF.

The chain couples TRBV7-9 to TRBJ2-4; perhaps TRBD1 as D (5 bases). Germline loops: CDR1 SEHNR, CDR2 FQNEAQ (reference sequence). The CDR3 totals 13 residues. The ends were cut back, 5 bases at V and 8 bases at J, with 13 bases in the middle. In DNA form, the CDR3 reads TGTGCCAGCAGCCACCGACAGTTTTACATTCAGTACTTC. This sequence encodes CASSHRQFYIQYF. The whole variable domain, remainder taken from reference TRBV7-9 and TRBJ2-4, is DTGVSQNPRHKITKRGQNVTFRCDPISEHNRLYWYRQTLGQGPEFLTYFQNEAQLEKSRLLSDRFSAERPKGSFSTLEIQRTEQGDSAMYLCASSHRQFYIQYFGAGTRLSVL.

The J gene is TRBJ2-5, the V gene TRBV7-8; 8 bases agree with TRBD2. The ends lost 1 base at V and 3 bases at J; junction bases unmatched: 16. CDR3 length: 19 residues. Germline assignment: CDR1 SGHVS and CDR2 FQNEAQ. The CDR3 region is CASSLDRMGHGRVKETQYF. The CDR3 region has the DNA TGTGCCAGCAGCTTAGACAGGATGGGTCACGGGAGGGTAAAAGAGACCCAGTACTTC. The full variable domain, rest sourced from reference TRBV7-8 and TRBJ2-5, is GAGVSQSPRYKVAKRGQDVALRCDPISGHVSLFWYQQALGQGPEFLTYFQNEAQLDKSGLPSDRFFAERPEGSVSTLKIQRTQQEDSAVYLCASSLDRMGHGRVKETQYFGPGTRLLVL.

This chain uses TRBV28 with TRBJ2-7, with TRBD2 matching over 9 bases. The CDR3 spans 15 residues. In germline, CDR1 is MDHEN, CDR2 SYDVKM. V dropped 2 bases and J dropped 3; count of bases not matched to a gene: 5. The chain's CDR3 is CASSLDTREGYEQYF. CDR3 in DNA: TGTGCCAGCAGTTTAGATACGCGGGAGGGCTACGAGCAGTACTTC.

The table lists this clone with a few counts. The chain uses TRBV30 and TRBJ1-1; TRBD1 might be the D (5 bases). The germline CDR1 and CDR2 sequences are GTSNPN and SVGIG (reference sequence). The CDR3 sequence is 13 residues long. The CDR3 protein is CAGAGNMNTEAFF. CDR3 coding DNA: TGTGCTGGGGCAGGGAACATGAACACTGAAGCTTTCTTT.

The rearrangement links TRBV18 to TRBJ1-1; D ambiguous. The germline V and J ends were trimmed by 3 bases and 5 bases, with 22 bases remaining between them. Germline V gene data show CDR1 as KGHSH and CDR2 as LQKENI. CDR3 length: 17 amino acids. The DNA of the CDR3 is TGTGCCAGCTCACCCGATTCGTACCGGAGTGAATGGACTGAAGCTTTCTTT. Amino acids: CASSPDSYRSEWTEAFF. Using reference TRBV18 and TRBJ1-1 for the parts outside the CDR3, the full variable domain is NAGVMQNPRHLVRRRGQEARLRCSPMKGHSHVYWYRQLPEEGLKFMVYLQKENIIDESGMPKERFSAEFPKEGPSILRIQQVVRGDSAAYFCASSPDSYRSEWTEAFFGQGTRLTVV.

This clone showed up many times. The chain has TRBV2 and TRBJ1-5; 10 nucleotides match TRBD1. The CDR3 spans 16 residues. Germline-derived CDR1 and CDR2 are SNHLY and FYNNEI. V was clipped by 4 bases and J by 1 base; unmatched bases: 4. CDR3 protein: CASSGRTGGSNQPQHF. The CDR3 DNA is TGTGCCAGCAGTGGTAGGACAGGGGGGAGCAATCAGCCCCAGCATTTT.

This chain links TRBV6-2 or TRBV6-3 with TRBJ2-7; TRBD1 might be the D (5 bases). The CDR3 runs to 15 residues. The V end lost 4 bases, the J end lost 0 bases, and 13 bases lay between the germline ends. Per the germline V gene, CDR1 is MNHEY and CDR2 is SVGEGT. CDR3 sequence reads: CASSSQARVSYEQYF. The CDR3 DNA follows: TGTGCCAGCAGTTCCCAGGCCAGGGTCTCCTACGAGCAGTACTTC.

CDR3 sequence (DNA): TGTGCCAGCAGCTTGGGACAGACGATCTCTGGAAACACCATATATTTT. Its protein product is CASSLGQTISGNTIYF. This sequence joins TRBV5-8 and TRBJ1-3, with a tentative D call TRBD1 (5 bases). This CDR3 contains 16 residues. V gave up 0 bases and J gave up 0 bases, with 10 bases separating them. From germline, CDR1 is SGHTS and CDR2 YDEGEE.

The CDR3 nucleotides read TGTGCCAGCAGTTACGCGGGAACAGATACGCAGTATTTT. Its translation is CASSYAGTDTQYF. The genes are TRBV6-2 or TRBV6-3 and TRBJ2-3; D is perhaps TRBD2 (6 bases). Germline assignment: CDR1 MNHEY and CDR2 SVGEGT. The CDR3 covers 13 residues. V was clipped by 2 bases and J by 3 bases, with 6 bases between them.

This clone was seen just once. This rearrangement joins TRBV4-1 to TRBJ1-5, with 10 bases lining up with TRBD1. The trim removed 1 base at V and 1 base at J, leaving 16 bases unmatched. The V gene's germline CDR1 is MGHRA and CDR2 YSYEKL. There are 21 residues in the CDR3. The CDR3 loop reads CASSQAEHRDRGGWSNQPQHF. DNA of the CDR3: TGCGCCAGCAGCCAAGCAGAACACCGGGACAGGGGTGGTTGGAGCAATCAGCCCCAGCATTTT.

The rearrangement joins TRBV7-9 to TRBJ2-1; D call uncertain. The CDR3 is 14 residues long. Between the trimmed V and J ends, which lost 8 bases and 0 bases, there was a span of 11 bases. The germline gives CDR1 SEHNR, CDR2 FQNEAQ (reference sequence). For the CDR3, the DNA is TGTGCCAGCGGTCCGCCTCGCTCCTACAATGAGCAGTTCTTC. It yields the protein CASGPPRSYNEQFF.

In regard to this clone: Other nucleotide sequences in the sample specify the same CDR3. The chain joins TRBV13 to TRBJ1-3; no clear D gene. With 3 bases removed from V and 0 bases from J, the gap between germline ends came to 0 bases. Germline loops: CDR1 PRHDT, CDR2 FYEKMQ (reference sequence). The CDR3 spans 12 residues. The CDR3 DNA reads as TGTGCCAGCAGCTTCTCTGGAAACACCATATATTTT. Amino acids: CASSFSGNTIYF.

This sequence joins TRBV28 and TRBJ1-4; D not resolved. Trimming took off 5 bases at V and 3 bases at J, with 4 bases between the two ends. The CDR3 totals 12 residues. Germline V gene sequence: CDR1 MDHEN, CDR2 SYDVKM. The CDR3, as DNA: TGTGCCAGCAGTGCCTCTAATGAAAAACTGTTTTTT. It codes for CASSASNEKLFF.

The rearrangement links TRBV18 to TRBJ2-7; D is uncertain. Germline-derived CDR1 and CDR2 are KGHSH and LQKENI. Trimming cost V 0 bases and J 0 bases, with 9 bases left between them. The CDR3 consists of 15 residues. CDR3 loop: CASSPPGSSSYEQYF. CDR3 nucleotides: TGTGCCAGCTCACCACCGGGCAGCAGCTCCTACGAGCAGTACTTC.

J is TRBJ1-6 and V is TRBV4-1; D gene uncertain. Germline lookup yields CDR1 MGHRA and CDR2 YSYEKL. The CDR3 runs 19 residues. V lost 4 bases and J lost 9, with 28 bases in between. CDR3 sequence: CASSRLKADLNGPGSPLHF. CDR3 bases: TGCGCCAGCAGCCGTCTAAAAGCGGACTTAAACGGGCCAGGTTCACCCCTCCACTTT.

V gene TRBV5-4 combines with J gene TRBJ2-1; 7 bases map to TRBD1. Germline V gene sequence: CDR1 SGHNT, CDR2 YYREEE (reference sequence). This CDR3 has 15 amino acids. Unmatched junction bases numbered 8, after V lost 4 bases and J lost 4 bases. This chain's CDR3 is CASSRTGVGYNEQFF. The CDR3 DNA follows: TGTGCCAGCAGCAGAACAGGGGTGGGATACAATGAGCAGTTCTTC.

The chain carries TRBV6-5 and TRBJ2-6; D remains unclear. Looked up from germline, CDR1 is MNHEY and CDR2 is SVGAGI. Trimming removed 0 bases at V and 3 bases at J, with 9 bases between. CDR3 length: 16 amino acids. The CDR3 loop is CASSYSGQVGANVLTF. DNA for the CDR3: TGTGCCAGCAGTTACTCAGGTCAGGTTGGGGCCAACGTCCTGACTTTC.

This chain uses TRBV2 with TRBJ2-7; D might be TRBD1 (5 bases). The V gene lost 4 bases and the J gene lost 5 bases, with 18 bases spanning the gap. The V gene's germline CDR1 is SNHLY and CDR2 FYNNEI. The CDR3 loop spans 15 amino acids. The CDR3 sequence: CASSVGPQGAHEQYF. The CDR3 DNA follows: TGTGCCAGCAGTGTAGGGCCCCAGGGCGCCCACGAGCAGTACTTC. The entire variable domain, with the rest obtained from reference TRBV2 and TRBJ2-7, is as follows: EPEVTQTPSHQVTQMGQEVILRCVPISNHLYFYWYRQILGQKVEFLVSFYNNEISEKSEIFDDQFSVERPDGSNFTLKIRSTKLEDSAMYFCASSVGPQGAHEQYFGPGTRLTVT.